The rows below give T cell receptor beta chains drawn from one sample of a study of shared clonotypes between healthy human individuals. The data were produced by immunoSEQ multiplex PCR, yet TCRdb's version contains in-frame clones alone and is incomplete. Of around 2.5 million clones listed, approximately 93% are singletons. The specimen sequenced was naive CD4+ T cells from PBMCs. These receptors were taken from a man aged 18 to 29 in good health. Some clones in this sample may be carry-over from other donors' samples. CDR3s include the opening cysteine and the closing phenylalanine or tryptophan. Part of the rows lack a size; the others show once, few, many or a class for expanded clones.

j_call,clone_size,v_call,cdr3_aa
TRBJ1-5,.,TRBV5-4,CASSTGGSAGWHQPQHF
TRBJ2-3,.,TRBV28,CASSFSGQGSTDTQYF
TRBJ2-1,.,TRBV11-1,CASPYPGLANNEQFF
TRBJ1-5,once,TRBV5-8,CASSLTLWDIKNGNQPQHF
TRBJ2-7,.,TRBV5-1,CASSLQPTAGGSYEQYF
TRBJ1-2,.,TRBV7-2,CASSLDKNYGYTF
TRBJ1-4,.,TRBV18,CASSPPGQLGEKLFF
TRBJ2-7,.,TRBV19,CASSIDSRVYEQYF
TRBJ1-5,.,TRBV5-8,CASSLAGRQNQPQHF
TRBJ2-5,.,TRBV7-6,CASSTRSSETQYF
TRBJ1-3,.,TRBV14,CASSHDFFSGNTIYF
TRBJ1-3,.,TRBV28,CASSPWGVPGNTIYF
TRBJ1-1,.,TRBV7-2,CASSADRGNTEAFF
TRBJ2-3,.,TRBV7-2,CASSLRTGDRTQYF
TRBJ1-2,.,TRBV19,CASSTGRTYGYTF
TRBJ1-1,.,TRBV13,CASRTWQGRARTEAFF
TRBJ2-5,.,TRBV5-1,CASRTSGRGETQYF
TRBJ1-5,.,TRBV2,CASSEVAQRNQPQHF
TRBJ2-7,.,TRBV7-2,CASSLEEGWTGRPYEQYF
TRBJ2-1,once,TRBV28,CASSRDFLTYNEQFF
TRBJ2-7,.,TRBV5-1,CASKLAGASYEQYF
TRBJ2-1,.,TRBV15,CATSSRAGGGYNEQFF
TRBJ2-2,once,TRBV30,CAWRLAGGGELFF
TRBJ2-2,.,TRBV7-8,CASTQGRLTGELFF
TRBJ2-3,.,TRBV28,CASSLVGLITDTQYF
TRBJ1-5,.,TRBV6-1,CASRKGQGPFQPQHF
TRBJ2-5,.,TRBV7-6,CASSSLRGGSGPTQYF
TRBJ2-2,.,TRBV5-1,CASSLVAVNTGELFF
TRBJ2-7,.,TRBV11-1,CASSLGRGGYEQYF
TRBJ2-2,.,TRBV6-5,CASSPRGGGELFF
TRBJ2-2,.,TRBV5-1,CASSPPGTGMTGELFF
TRBJ2-5,.,TRBV9,CASSVEGLAGGGETQYF
TRBJ2-6,.,TRBV2,CASSEGGGNVLTF
TRBJ2-5,once,TRBV5-6,CASSFWTGQETQYF
TRBJ2-5,once,TRBV29-1,CSATTPGETQYF
TRBJ2-7,.,TRBV4-1,CASSRAGAGTYEQYF
TRBJ2-7,.,TRBV5-4,CASSPGTSGNWLYEQYF
TRBJ2-1,.,TRBV6-6,CASSHSDRGRDNEQFF
TRBJ2-5,.,TRBV6-1,CASSDPGTQYF
TRBJ2-7,.,TRBV10-3,CAISESPSSSRYEQYF
TRBJ2-7,.,TRBV29-1,CSVEGGKYEQYF
TRBJ1-3,.,TRBV30,CAWSVLPGNTIYF
TRBJ2-3,.,TRBV7-9,CASSLRGSGTSTDTQYF
TRBJ1-4,.,TRBV4-1,CASSRFGSGIEELFF
TRBJ2-5,.,TRBV5-1,CASSLGSGLAQETQYF
TRBJ1-1,.,TRBV19,CASSILSAGSTEAFF
TRBJ1-1,once,TRBV28,CASTLRGGAEAFF
TRBJ2-3,.,TRBV5-1,CASSFAGPSTDTQYF
TRBJ1-1,once,TRBV18,CASSPLTGGNTEAFF
TRBJ2-7,once,TRBV28,CASSLTSGSHEQYF